These 11 T cell receptor beta chains came from one sample sequenced in a study of T cells in women clearing cervical HPV infection. Method: immunoSEQ multiplex PCR; TCRdb's copy keeps in-frame clones and lacks some. Recorded for this sample: around 30,000 clones. Specimen: blood buffy coat. The receptors were sampled from a woman aged 18-69 years with a cervical HPV16 infection that either progressed to CIN3+ or cleared (not recorded which).

The part of the CDR3 DNA that was read is TGCGCCAGCAGCCCCGGGACAGGCCCCACCGGGGAG. Translating it yields CASSPGTGPTGE. The entire CDR3 is CASSPGTGPTGELFF. The V and J genes are TRBV5-1 and TRBJ2-2, with TRBD1 matching over 8 bases. The CDR3 is cut off 3 residues early in the read; its end comes from the germline J gene. Per germline, CDR1 SGHRS and CDR2 YFSETQ. V trimming: 4 bases; J trimming: 4 bases; junction bases outside the gene matches: 6. The CDR3 sequence is 15 residues long.

Of note for this clone: The read finishes 3 residues shy of the CDR3 end, and the germline J gene is used to complete it. The chain uses TRBV6-2 or TRBV6-3 and TRBJ1-1; D is ambiguous. In germline, CDR1 is MNHEY, CDR2 SVGEGT. The length of the CDR3 is 13 residues. The CDR3 bases that were read are TGTGCCAGCTCAGGACTCCGTTCCTACGAG. Its translation: CASSGLRSYE. The entire CDR3 protein is CASSGLRSYEAFF.

In regard to this clone: The read halts 3 residues ahead of the CDR3 end, with the missing end drawn from the germline J gene. The rearrangement uses TRBV7-2 and TRBJ2-3, with 9 bases that match TRBD2. Germline V CDR1 and CDR2: SGHTA, FQGNSA. V shed 1 base and J 1 base; nucleotides not matched to a gene: 0. CDR3 length equals 15 residues. The CDR3 loop is CASSLVAGGTDTQYF. The covered CDR3 bases are TGTGCCAGCAGCTTAGTAGCGGGAGGCACAGATACG.

In regard to this clone: The germline gene is not matched at one end of the junction; a read error may be the cause. The observed sequence ends 3 residues before the CDR3 terminus, with the missing tail filled in from the germline J gene. The rearrangement links TRBV29-1 to TRBJ2-5; D is perhaps TRBD1 (6 bases). The CDR3 loop spans 13 amino acids. Germline assignment: CDR1 SQVTM and CDR2 ANQGSEA. CDR3 DNA, as far as it was read: TGCAGCGTCGAAGTGGGGGCCCAAGAGACC. Translated, it gives CSVEVGAQET. From start to end, the CDR3 is CSVEVGAQETQYF.

Comment on this clone: The CDR3 extends 3 residues past the end of the read, so its final part is completed from the germline J gene. The rearrangement links TRBV7-6 to TRBJ2-3; TRBD2 agrees at 9 bases. CDR1 is SGHVS, CDR2 FNYEAQ, per germline. Trimming at V came to 5 bases and at J to 3 bases, leaving 6 bases not matched to a gene. The CDR3 contains 15 residues. The CDR3 spells CASSVYAGGTDTQYF. The sequenced part of the CDR3 DNA is TGTGCCAGCAGCGTCTACGCGGGGGGGACAGATACG.

About this clone itself: The read finishes 3 residues shy of the CDR3 end, and the germline J gene is used to complete it. V is TRBV5-1 and J is TRBJ2-7, with 10 bases aligning to TRBD2. This CDR3 has 15 residues. CDR1 is SGHRS and CDR2 is YFSETQ in the germline V gene. Trimming cost V 4 bases and J 6 bases; bases outside gene matches: 10. The sequenced CDR3 bases are TGCGCCAGCAGCACCTATTCTAGCGGGAGCATCGAG. Its protein is CASSTYSSGSIE. The CDR3 as a whole reads CASSTYSSGSIEQYF.

Of note for this clone: The sequence runs out 3 residues before the end of the CDR3; the remainder is reconstructed from the germline J gene. V gene TRBV18 combines with J gene TRBJ1-1; 8 nucleotides align to TRBD1. CDR1 KGHSH and CDR2 LQKENI come from the germline V gene. The CDR3 runs to 16 residues. V lost 5 bases and J lost 1; bases outside the gene matches: 9. Incomplete CDR3 DNA: TGTGCCAGCTCAATTCAGGGGGCGGGAACGAACACTGAA. It yields the protein CASSIQGAGTNTE. The CDR3 reads in full as CASSIQGAGTNTEAFF. Supplemented by reference TRBV18 and TRBJ1-1, the full variable domain reads NAGVMQNPRHLVRRRGQEARLRCSPMKGHSHVYWYRQLPEEGLKFMVYLQKENIIDESGMPKERFSAEFPKEGPSILRIQQVVRGDSAAYFCASSIQGAGTNTEAFFGQGTRLTVV.

A word on this clone: The CDR3 end falls 3 residues outside the read, so it is completed with the germline J gene. J is TRBJ2-3 and V is TRBV25-1; 9 bases are shared with TRBD1. CDR1 is MGHDK, CDR2 SYGVNS, per germline. There are 16 residues in the CDR3. J lost 3 bases, V lost 3 bases, and 7 bases had no gene match. The CDR3 DNA, read in part, is TGTGCCAGCAGTGACCCCGGACAGGGGAGAACAGATACG. Its protein is CASSDPGQGRTDT. The whole CDR3 is CASSDPGQGRTDTQYF.

In the case of this clone: The read finishes 3 residues shy of the CDR3 end, and the germline J gene is used to complete it. This rearrangement joins TRBV5-1 to TRBJ2-7, with TRBD1 identical over 8 bases. The CDR3 spans 18 residues. Germline V gene data show CDR1 as SGHRS and CDR2 as YFSETQ. The trim removed 3 bases at V and 2 bases at J, leaving 16 bases unmatched. The CDR3 DNA, read in part, is TGCGCCAGCAGCTCCCTAGGACAGGGTACGGGAGACCCCTACGAG. Protein: CASSSLGQGTGDPYE. In full, the CDR3 is CASSSLGQGTGDPYEQYF.

Note on this clone: Read data end 3 residues before the CDR3 end; the end is taken from the germline J gene. This chain uses TRBV24-1 with TRBJ2-5, with 12 bases fitting TRBD1. V dropped 4 bases and J dropped 4; count of bases not matched to a gene: 6. Germline V gene sequence: CDR1 KGHDR, CDR2 SFDVKD. CDR3 length: 16 residues. CDR3 DNA (partial): TGTGCCACCAGTGACCCCGGGACAGGGGGCCGAGAGACC. Translation gives CATSDPGTGGRET. The full CDR3 sequence reads CATSDPGTGGRETQYF.

Regarding this clone: Read sequence stops 3 residues before the CDR3 end, and the germline J gene provides the missing end. The chain links TRBV2 to TRBJ2-1, with D possibly TRBD2 on 6 matching bases. Germline V gene lookup returns CDR1 SNHLY and CDR2 FYNNEI. The CDR3 spans 16 residues. Trimming removed 1 base from V and 5 bases from J, with 15 bases in between. The DNA read from the CDR3 is TGTGCCAGCAGTGAAGGAGGGACTCGGATAAACAATGAG. Residues: CASSEGGTRINNE. The full CDR3 is CASSEGGTRINNEQFF.